This T cell receptor (beta chain) was recorded in a study of shared clonotypes between healthy human individuals. V dropped 6 bases and J dropped 0 bases, with 9 bases sitting between them. The CDR3 has 15 amino acids. CDR1 is MDHEN and CDR2 is SYDVKM in the germline V gene. Investigators spread the genomic DNA of each subset evenly over several immunoSEQ plates. Here immunoSEQ multiplex PCR was the method, and the copy in TCRdb shows in-frame clones only, minus some. The table has about 530,000 clones, almost 97% seen once. This clone was recorded a few times. This TCR derives from a woman aged 30 to 39 in good health. The J gene is TRBJ2-6, the V gene TRBV28; D may match TRBD1 or TRBD2 (5 bases each). The sequenced sample consisted of naive CD4+ T cells sorted from blood. Specified subset: CD45RA+ positively selected. The CDR3 sequence is CASSGTASGANVLTF. CDR3 DNA sequence: TGTGCCAGCAGCGGGACCGCCTCTGGGGCCAACGTCCTGACTTTC. The complete variable domain, with remaining parts taken from reference TRBV28 and TRBJ2-6, reads DVKVTQSSRYLVKRTGEKVFLECVQDMDHENMFWYRQDPGLGLRLIYFSYDVKMKEKGDIPEGYSVSREKKERFSLILESASTNQTSMYLCASSGTASGANVLTFGAGSRLTVL.